This T cell receptor (beta chain) was obtained from a study of technical replicates of blood from a few donors. Germline V CDR1 and CDR2: ENHRY, SYGVKD. Trimming took 6 bases from V and 4 from J, leaving 15 bases between them. CDR3 size: 15 residues. Repertoires were generated with immunoSEQ multiplex PCR, while TCRdb's copy carries only in-frame clones and drops some. This sample has under 85,000 clones; about 92% occur once, and the top ten carry roughly 0.37%. The chain carries TRBV10-3 and TRBJ1-4; no clear D gene. This TCR derives from a human donor in good health. The sequencing sample was made of T cells isolated from PBMCs. CDR3 protein: CAIRPHGAGNEKLFF. CDR3 nucleotide sequence: TGTGCCATCAGACCTCACGGAGCCGGTAATGAAAAACTGTTTTTT.